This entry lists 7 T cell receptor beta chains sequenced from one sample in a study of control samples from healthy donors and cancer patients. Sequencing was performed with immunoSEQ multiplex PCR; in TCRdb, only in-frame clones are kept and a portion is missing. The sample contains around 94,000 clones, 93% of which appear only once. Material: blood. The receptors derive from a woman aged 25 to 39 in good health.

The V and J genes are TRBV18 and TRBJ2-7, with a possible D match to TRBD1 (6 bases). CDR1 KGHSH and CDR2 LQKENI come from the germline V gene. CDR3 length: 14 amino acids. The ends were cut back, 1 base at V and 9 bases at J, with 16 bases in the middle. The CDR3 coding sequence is TGTGCCAGCTCACCACGGTCCCAACAGGGAAGGCAGTACTTC. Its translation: CASSPRSQQGRQYF.

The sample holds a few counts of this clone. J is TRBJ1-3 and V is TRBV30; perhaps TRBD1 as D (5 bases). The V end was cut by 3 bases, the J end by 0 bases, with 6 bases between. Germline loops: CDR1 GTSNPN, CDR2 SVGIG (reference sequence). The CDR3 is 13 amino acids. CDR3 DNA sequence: TGTGCCTGGAGGGGGCTCTCTGGAAACACCATATATTTT. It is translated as CAWRGLSGNTIYF.

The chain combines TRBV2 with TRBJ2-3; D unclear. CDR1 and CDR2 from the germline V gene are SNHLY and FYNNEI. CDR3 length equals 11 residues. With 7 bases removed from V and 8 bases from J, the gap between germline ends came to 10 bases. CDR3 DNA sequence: TGTGCCAGCAAATTGATAGGTACGCAGTATTTT. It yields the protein CASKLIGTQYF.

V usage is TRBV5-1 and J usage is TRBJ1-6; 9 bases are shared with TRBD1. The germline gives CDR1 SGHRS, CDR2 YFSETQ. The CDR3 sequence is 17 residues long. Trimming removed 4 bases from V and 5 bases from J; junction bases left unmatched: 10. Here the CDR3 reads CASSPGGQGQHNSPLHF. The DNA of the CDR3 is TGCGCCAGCAGCCCGGGGGGACAGGGCCAGCATAATTCACCCCTCCACTTT.

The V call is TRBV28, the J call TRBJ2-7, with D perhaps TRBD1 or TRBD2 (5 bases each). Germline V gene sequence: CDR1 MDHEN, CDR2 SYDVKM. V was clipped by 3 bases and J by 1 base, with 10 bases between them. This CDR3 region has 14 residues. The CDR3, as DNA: TGTGCCAGCAGTTTTGGGACGTCATCCTACGAGCAGTACTTC. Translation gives CASSFGTSSYEQYF.

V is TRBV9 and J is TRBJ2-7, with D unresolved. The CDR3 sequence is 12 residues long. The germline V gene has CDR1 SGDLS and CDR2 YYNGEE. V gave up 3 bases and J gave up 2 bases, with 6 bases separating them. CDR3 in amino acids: CASSAVPYEQYF. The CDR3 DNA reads TGTGCCAGCAGCGCTGTACCCTACGAGCAGTACTTC. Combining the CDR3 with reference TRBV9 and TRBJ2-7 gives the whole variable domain DSGVTQTPKHLITATGQRVTLRCSPRSGDLSVYWYQQSLDQGLQFLIQYYNGEERAKGNILERFSAQQFPDLHSELNLSSLELGDSALYFCASSAVPYEQYFGPGTRLTVT.

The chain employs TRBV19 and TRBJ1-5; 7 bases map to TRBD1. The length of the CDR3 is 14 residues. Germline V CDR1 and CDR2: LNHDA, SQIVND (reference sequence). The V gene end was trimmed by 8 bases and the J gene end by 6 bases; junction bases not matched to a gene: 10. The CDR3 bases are TGTGCCAGTGTCCCGGGACAGTCGGGTCAGCCCCAGCATTTT. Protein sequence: CASVPGQSGQPQHF. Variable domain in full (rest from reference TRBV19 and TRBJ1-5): DGGITQSPKYLFRKEGQNVTLSCEQNLNHDAMYWYRQDPGQGLRLIYYSQIVNDFQKGDIAEGYSVSREKKESFPLTVTSAQKNPTAFYLCASVPGQSGQPQHFGDGTRLSIL.